This TCR beta chain was observed in a study of T cell responses to AZD1222 COVID-19 vaccine. This CDR3 comprises 14 residues. Per germline, CDR1 SGHRS and CDR2 YFSETQ. Losses at the gene ends were 4 bases for V and 3 bases for J; bases not matched to a gene: 1. TCRdb's table, derived via immunoSEQ multiplex PCR, lists solely in-frame clones and lacks some. The sample holds around 140,000 clones; around 85% are singletons and the top ten take around 7.9%. About this clone itself: Its antigen is unknown.

Points from the study as a whole: No day 14 peak samples; only post-peak repertoires were characterized. Spike regions recognized by vaccine-associated CD4 TCRs spanned the protein, led by 160-218 and 743-854. Donors in the cohort were predominantly white British and more often female, and clonal diversity was possibly underestimated. Reportedly, close to half of spike-specific TCRs are directed against unmutated variant regions.

Source: peripheral blood, taken 28 days after the second dose of the MenACWY control vaccine. The source is an adult who received the MenACWY meningococcal vaccine as a control. V usage is TRBV5-1 and J usage is TRBJ1-6; 7 positions agree with TRBD1. The CDR3 bases are TGCGCCAGCAGCCGGGACAGCTATAATTCACCCCTCCACTTT. This encodes CASSRDSYNSPLHF. Combining the CDR3 with reference TRBV5-1 and TRBJ1-6 gives the whole variable domain KAGVTQTPRYLIKTRGQQVTLSCSPISGHRSVSWYQQTPGQGLQFLFEYFSETQRNKGNFPGRFSGRQFSNSRSEMNVSTLELGDSALYLCASSRDSYNSPLHFGNGTRLTVT.